This T cell receptor (beta chain) came from a study of T-cell memory formation after mild COVID-19. General study points: Contracting CD4+ clones lay largely in CM and EM, with CD8+ ones residing in EMRA.

MiXCR, applied by TCRdb to the 5' RACE reads, yields one record per CDR3 protein. The sample contains under 300,000 distinct CDR3 sequences, approximately 16% of which appear only once. This clonotype was seen a few times. The antigen is not known. Losses at the gene ends were 1 base for V and 4 bases for J; bases not matched to a gene: 3. The CDR3 totals 14 residues. Sequenced material: PBMCs or a T cell subset sorted from them (not recorded which). The chain has TRBV12-3 or TRBV12-4 and TRBJ1-1; the match to TRBD1 covers 7 bases. This TCR came from a man younger than 30 who had mild COVID-19 (a few samples of this study predate the infection). Cell type and time point are not known. CDR3 sequence reads: CASSLEAGGTEAFF. The CDR3 bases are TGTGCCAGCAGTTTAGAGGCAGGGGGCACTGAAGCTTTCTTT.